A selection of T cell receptor beta chains follows, all from one sample in a study of OX40 agonist ivuxolimab in advanced cancers. The repertoire was sequenced with immunoSEQ multiplex PCR; TCRdb's copy has only in-frame clones and lacks some. The table records tens of thousands of clones, more than 80% of them present only once. Sequencing used CD4+ or CD8+ T cells sorted from blood, obtained in a trial of the OX40 agonist ivuxolimab. The receptors stem from an adult with an advanced solid tumor such as melanoma, head and neck, liver or kidney cancer. Each CDR3 is given with its conserved first and last residue. The D gene is left open where the match is weak. Clone size is not always given. Where it is, it says once, few, many or a class for expanded clones.

D	J	V	size	DNA	CDR3
NA	TRBJ2-3	TRBV4-3	NA	TGCGCCAGCAGCGAGCAGTATAGTACAGATACGCAGTATTTT	CASSEQYSTDTQYF
NA	TRBJ2-7	TRBV28	NA	TGTGCCAGCAGGCCTCTGTCCGGGTCGGGAGTAGCCAGCTCTAGCTCCTACGAGCAGTACTTC	CASRPLSGSGVASSSSYEQYF
TRBD2	TRBJ2-5	TRBV11-2	NA	TGTGCCAGCAGAGGGCCGGGTGGTAGCGGGATTTACGAGACCCAGTACTTC	CASRGPGGSGIYETQYF
TRBD2	TRBJ2-5	TRBV28	NA	TGTGCCAGCACTAGCGGGAGGCGGGAGCAAGAGACCCAGTACTTC	CASTSGRREQETQYF
NA	TRBJ2-3	TRBV5-1	NA	TGCGCCAGCAGCTTGAGCGGCATTAGCACAGATACGCAGTATTTT	CASSLSGISTDTQYF
NA	TRBJ1-5	TRBV19	NA	TGTGCCAGTAGTATATGGGGGAGGCCCCAGCATTTT	CASSIWGRPQHF
NA	TRBJ2-3	TRBV15	NA	TGTGCCACCAGCAGAGCCCCGCTCACAGATACGCAGTATTTT	CATSRAPLTDTQYF
NA	TRBJ2-7	TRBV2	once	TGTGCCAGCCGAACAGGGTCCCACGAGCAGTACTTC	CASRTGSHEQYF
NA	TRBJ2-7	TRBV28	NA	TGTGCCAGCAACACTGGGACGCAGTCCTACGAGCAGTACTTC	CASNTGTQSYEQYF
NA	TRBJ2-3	TRBV5-1	NA	TGCGCCAGCAGCTTGGTTTTAGGTCTAACAGATACGCAGTATTTT	CASSLVLGLTDTQYF
TRBD2	TRBJ2-7	TRBV7-6	medium-sized	TGTGCCAGCAGCTTAGGGCGGGAGCGGGACGAGCAGTACTTC	CASSLGRERDEQYF
NA	TRBJ2-7	TRBV5-6	NA	TGTGCCAGCAGCCAGTTGGGCAACGAGCAGTACTTC	CASSQLGNEQYF
TRBD1	TRBJ1-2	TRBV5-6	NA	TGTGCCAGCAGCTTCTGGGACAGGCCACTCTATGGCTACACCTTC	CASSFWDRPLYGYTF
NA	TRBJ1-6	TRBV9	NA	TGTGCCAGCAGCCAGACCGGGACATCCCTCAATAATTCACCCCTCCACTTT	CASSQTGTSLNNSPLHF
NA	TRBJ2-1	TRBV7-6	NA	TGTGCCAGCAGCTTAACAGCGTCATACATCTATGAGCAGTTCTTC	CASSLTASYIYEQFF
NA	TRBJ2-7	TRBV4-2	NA	TGTGCCAGCAGCCAAGATATTCAGGGCTCGAACGAGCAGTACTTC	CASSQDIQGSNEQYF
NA	TRBJ2-3	TRBV28	NA	TGTGCCAGCAGTTTGAGAGGGCCGGATACGCAGTATTTT	CASSLRGPDTQYF
NA	TRBJ2-7	TRBV5-1	NA	TGCGCCAGCTCCCCAGCCGGAGAGGTCGGGTACGAGCAGTACTTC	CASSPAGEVGYEQYF
NA	TRBJ1-3	TRBV7-2	NA	TGTGCCAGCAGCCTCGAAGGGCTTCCTGGAAACACCATATATTTT	CASSLEGLPGNTIYF
NA	TRBJ2-1	TRBV7-2	NA	TGTGCCAGCAGCCCCTACAGAAGCTCCTACAATGAGCAGTTCTTC	CASSPYRSSYNEQFF
NA	TRBJ2-3	TRBV29-1	NA	TGCAGCGTTGCCAGGGGTAGGACAGATACGCAGTATTTT	CSVARGRTDTQYF
NA	TRBJ2-1	TRBV19	NA	TGTGCTAGTCGATCTTATCTGGACGCTGCAGATGAGCAGTTCTTC	CASRSYLDAADEQFF
TRBD1	TRBJ1-4	TRBV10-3	NA	TGTGCCATCAGTGACCAGGGGGAGAATGAAAAACTGTTTTTT	CAISDQGENEKLFF
NA	TRBJ2-2	TRBV19	NA	TGTGCCAGTAGTACCGGCGGTCGGGAGCTGTTTTTT	CASSTGGRELFF
TRBD2	TRBJ2-3	TRBV5-6	few	TGTGCCAGCAGCCCGGTGGTGGGAGGGCCTTCCGATACGCAGTATTTT	CASSPVVGGPSDTQYF
NA	TRBJ2-7	TRBV6-1	NA	TGTGCCAGCAGTGAAATGGTTGAGCAGTACTTC	CASSEMVEQYF
TRBD1	TRBJ2-5	TRBV6-5	NA	TGTGCCAGCAGTTCTAAGGACAGGGGGTGGTTTGAGACCCAGTACTTC	CASSSKDRGWFETQYF
NA	TRBJ1-1	TRBV5-4	NA	TGTGCCAGCAGCCTAAACACTGAAGCTTTCTTT	CASSLNTEAFF
NA	TRBJ1-3	TRBV9	NA	TGTGCCAGCAGCGTACTCAGCACTGGAAACACCATATATTTT	CASSVLSTGNTIYF
TRBD2	TRBJ2-2	TRBV30	NA	TGTGCCTGGAGCGGACTAGCCGCCGGGGAGCTGTTTTTT	CAWSGLAAGELFF
NA	TRBJ2-7	TRBV7-8	NA	TGTGCCAGCAGCACCCACGGGAGTTTCGAGCAGTACTTC	CASSTHGSFEQYF
NA	TRBJ1-2	TRBV9	once	TGTGCCAGCAGCGTCGGTATATCCTACACCTTC	CASSVGISYTF
NA	TRBJ2-1	TRBV2	NA	TGTGCCAGCAGCGACTTGACTAGGACCACCGGTAATGAGCAGTTCTTC	CASSDLTRTTGNEQFF
TRBD2	TRBJ2-1	TRBV7-2	NA	TGTGCCAGCAGCTTAAGCGGGAGCTCCTACAATGAGCAGTTCTTC	CASSLSGSSYNEQFF
TRBD2	TRBJ2-3	TRBV29-1	NA	TGCAGCGTTGAAGAGGGACTAGCGTTCACAGATACGCAGTATTTT	CSVEEGLAFTDTQYF
NA	TRBJ1-2	TRBV10-3	NA	TGTGCCATCAGTGAGTCGGGCCCGGGGGCTGGTGGCTACACCTTC	CAISESGPGAGGYTF
NA	TRBJ2-6	TRBV27	NA	TGTGCCAGCAGTTCCCCGGGACGGGGCTCTGGGGCCAACGTCCTGACTTTC	CASSSPGRGSGANVLTF
NA	TRBJ2-2	TRBV7-3	NA	TGTGCCAGCAGCACCATTTCGGGGCGAGGCGGGGAGCTGTTTTTT	CASSTISGRGGELFF
TRBD2	TRBJ2-3	TRBV29-1	NA	TGCAGCGTTGGAATGGGCTATAGCGGGAGCACAGATACGCAGTATTTT	CSVGMGYSGSTDTQYF
TRBD2	TRBJ2-7	TRBV25-1	NA	TGTGCCAGCAGTGAATATGGGGCCGGCGGGAGAATGTCCTACGAGCAGTACTTC	CASSEYGAGGRMSYEQYF